The clone carrying this T cell receptor beta chain has a count of ten or more. Time point of the sample: blood at routine non-recurrence follow-up after resection. This specimen comes from a study of spatial heterogeneity in lung cancer. Whole-study context: The study consistently detected more beta-chain than alpha-chain sequences.

The CDR3 totals 14 residues. With 3 bases removed from V and 2 bases from J, the gap between germline ends came to 11 bases. Germline CDR1 is SGHKS and CDR2 is YYEKEE (reference sequence). Using its own MiXCR run on the 5' RACE reads, TCRdb lists one record per CDR3 protein. The profile shows about 46,000 distinct CDR3 sequences, 12% of them singletons. This receptor was obtained from a male donor with early-stage non-small cell lung cancer. Sequenced material: PBMCs, taken at follow-up. The rearrangement joins TRBV5-5 to TRBJ1-1; the D is unclear. The CDR3: CASSSGEDNTEAFF. CDR3 sequence (DNA): TGTGCCAGCAGCTCTGGGGAGGATAACACTGAAGCTTTCTTT.